One TCR beta chain is described in this entry. Its antigen is not identified. This entry belongs to a study of shared clonotypes between healthy human individuals. Across the study: Contributing individuals were two females and a few males aged 18 to 49. Study-level results: Non-shared clonotypes were found to have lower generation probabilities than the clonotypes that were shared by all four of the sorted-subset donors.

This CDR3 has 15 residues. CDR1 is LGHNA, CDR2 YSLEER, per germline. Trimming pared 0 bases from V and 0 bases from J, leaving 9 bases between. All the donors were Caucasian adults who lived in Nashville, Tennessee. Libraries were prepared by immunoSEQ multiplex PCR; TCRdb keeps only in-frame clonotypes and omits some of them. The sample consists of fewer than 350,000 clones, 87% of them appearing once. The rearrangement uses TRBV4-3 and TRBJ2-7; no firm D call. This sequence was found in a young man in good health. Material: memory CD8+ T cells sorted from blood. Subset defined: CD45RO+ cells pooled with CCR7-negative TemRA cells. The CDR3 DNA is TGCGCCAGCAGCCAAGACCTCCACTACTCCTACGAGCAGTACTTC. As protein: CASSQDLHYSYEQYF.